These 14 T cell receptor beta chains share one sample of origin, sequenced in a study of blood T cell repertoires in COVID-19 (dated by TCRdb to the early 2020s). Library preparation was by the immunoSEQ multiplex PCR assay. TCRdb limited this immuneACCESS table to in-frame rearrangements with V and J called. A share of clones is missing; checked studies link under half to unresolved V genes, and the rest is unexplained. This sample comprises some 87,000 clones, 81% of them detected only once. The ten largest clonotypes hold more than 20% of the sample. The sample consisted of peripheral blood. The receptors originated from a man older than 75 with active or convalescent COVID-19.

This clone was observed a handful of times. The J gene is TRBJ1-1, the V gene TRBV27; no clear D. The length of the CDR3 is 14 residues. The V gene's germline CDR1 is MNHEY and CDR2 SMNVEV (reference sequence). The germline V and J ends were trimmed by 5 bases and 4 bases, with 14 bases remaining between them. The CDR3 sequence: CASSLSQEGTEAFF. The CDR3 DNA reads TGTGCCAGCAGTCTAAGCCAGGAGGGCACTGAAGCTTTCTTT.

This sequence joins TRBV7-8 and TRBJ2-5; 10 bases are a match to TRBD2. From germline, CDR1 is SGHVS and CDR2 FQNEAQ. The CDR3 length is 15 residues. The V segment lost 1 base and the J segment 5 bases; nucleotides outside the gene matches: 4. The CDR3 nucleotides read TGTGCCAGCAGCTTAGTAGGGACTAGCGCCGAGACCCAGTACTTC. This gives the protein CASSLVGTSAETQYF.

The chain joins TRBV10-3 to TRBJ2-3; maybe TRBD1 (6 bases). CDR1 and CDR2 (germline): ENHRY, SYGVKD. This CDR3 spans 14 amino acids. Trimming removed 7 bases from V and 1 base from J, with 12 bases in between. This CDR3 reads CAITADSRTDTQYF. The DNA for the CDR3 is TGTGCCATCACCGCGGACAGCCGCACAGATACGCAGTATTTT.

The chain is built from TRBV6-2 or TRBV6-3 and TRBJ1-1; D not certain. CDR3 length equals 14 residues. V gave up 4 bases and J gave up 0 bases, with 9 bases separating them. Germline V CDR1 and CDR2: MNHEY, SVGEGT. Here the CDR3 DNA reads TGTGCCAGCAGTTGGAAGCGACTGAACACTGAAGCTTTCTTT. It codes for CASSWKRLNTEAFF.

The genes are TRBV6-6 and TRBJ2-1; tentative D call: TRBD2 (6 bases). This CDR3 spans 14 amino acids. Per the germline V gene, CDR1 is MNHNY and CDR2 is SVGAGI (reference sequence). Trimming cost V 2 bases and J 5 bases, with 10 bases left between them. The chain's CDR3 is CASSYGTSNNEQFF. CDR3 nucleotides: TGTGCCAGCAGTTACGGGACTTCCAACAATGAGCAGTTCTTC.

This chain uses TRBV7-2 with TRBJ1-6, with no clear D. CDR1 and CDR2 from the germline V gene are SGHTA and FQGNSA. The CDR3 length is 14 residues. V dropped 3 bases and J dropped 3 bases, with 6 bases sitting between them. The CDR3 loop reads CASSLADYNSPLHF. The CDR3 nucleotides are TGTGCCAGCAGCTTGGCGGACTATAATTCACCCCTCCACTTT.

This chain joins TRBV3-1 (or the pseudogene TRBV3-2) and TRBJ1-2; 7 positions agree with TRBD1. The CDR3 has 16 amino acids. Trimming took 4 bases from V and 7 from J; bases not matched to a gene: 15. Germline V lookup: CDR1 LGHDT, CDR2 YNNKEL (reference sequence). The CDR3 sequence: CASSPPGQGVLGGYTF. The CDR3 nucleotides are TGTGCCAGCAGCCCCCCTGGGCAGGGGGTATTAGGTGGCTACACCTTC.

Only one count was recorded for this clone. V is TRBV19 and J is TRBJ1-2; tentative D call: TRBD1 (6 bases). CDR3 length: 13 residues. The germline V and J ends were trimmed by 4 bases and 6 bases, with 12 bases remaining between them. CDR1 LNHDA and CDR2 SQIVND come from the germline V gene (reference sequence). Written as DNA, the CDR3 is TGTGCCAGTAGTAGAACAGGGTACGATGGCTACACCTTC. Its protein product is CASSRTGYDGYTF. The whole variable domain, remainder taken from reference TRBV19 and TRBJ1-2, is DGGITQSPKYLFRKEGQNVTLSCEQNLNHDAMYWYRQDPGQGLRLIYYSQIVNDFQKGDIAEGYSVSREKKESFPLTVTSAQKNPTAFYLCASSRTGYDGYTFGSGTRLTVV.

The V and J genes are TRBV9 and TRBJ1-2; tentative D call: TRBD1 (6 bases). Germline assignment: CDR1 SGDLS and CDR2 YYNGEE. V lost 3 bases, J lost 8 bases, and 14 bases lay in between. The CDR3 is made up of 13 amino acids. The CDR3 DNA follows: TGTGCCAGCAGCGGTTACAGGGTAGGGGGCTACACCTTC. Protein sequence: CASSGYRVGGYTF.

V usage is TRBV28 and J usage is TRBJ1-1; TRBD1 is a possible D gene (5 bases). The V end lost 7 bases, the J end lost 1 base, and 13 bases lay between the germline ends. This CDR3 is 14 amino acids long. CDR1 and CDR2 (germline): MDHEN, SYDVKM. The CDR3 reads CASTPPRGNTEAFF. CDR3 DNA: TGTGCCAGCACCCCTCCAAGGGGGAACACTGAAGCTTTCTTT. The whole variable domain, filled in from reference TRBV28 and TRBJ1-1, reads DVKVTQSSRYLVKRTGEKVFLECVQDMDHENMFWYRQDPGLGLRLIYFSYDVKMKEKGDIPEGYSVSREKKERFSLILESASTNQTSMYLCASTPPRGNTEAFFGQGTRLTVV.

The chain joins TRBV7-9 to TRBJ2-1; perhaps TRBD2 as D (6 bases). Germline V gives CDR1 SEHNR, CDR2 FQNEAQ (reference sequence). The ends were cut back, 6 bases at V and 5 bases at J, with 14 bases in the middle. The CDR3 is 14 residues long. CDR3 region: CASSSGEGDNEQFF. In DNA form, the CDR3 reads TGTGCCAGCAGTTCGGGGGAAGGGGACAATGAGCAGTTCTTC.

V gene TRBV3-1 (or the pseudogene TRBV3-2) combines with J gene TRBJ1-2, with no clear D. V lost 1 base, J lost 7 bases, and 16 bases lay in between. This CDR3 spans 15 amino acids. CDR1 and CDR2 from the germline V gene are LGHDT and YNNKEL (reference sequence). The CDR3 region is CASSQGIWRAAGYTF. CDR3 sequence (DNA): TGTGCCAGCAGCCAAGGGATCTGGAGGGCGGCTGGCTACACCTTC.

The V and J genes are TRBV5-6 and TRBJ1-3, with 9 nucleotides matching TRBD1. CDR1 is SGHDT and CDR2 is YYEEEE in the germline V gene. Germline trimming cut 1 base from V and 3 bases from J; bases unmatched to any gene: 5. There are 16 residues in the CDR3. The DNA for the CDR3 is TGTGCCAGCAGCTTGCTGGGACAGGGCATTGGAAACACCATATATTTT. It specifies CASSLLGQGIGNTIYF.

There are a few counts of this clone. The chain couples TRBV19 to TRBJ1-5, with 11 bases that match TRBD1. Trimming removed 7 bases from V and 5 bases from J; junction bases left unmatched: 4. This CDR3 comprises 14 residues. Germline V gene lookup returns CDR1 LNHDA and CDR2 SQIVND (reference sequence). This CDR3 is CASKPGQGDQPQHF. As DNA, the CDR3 is TGTGCCAGTAAGCCGGGACAGGGGGATCAGCCCCAGCATTTT.